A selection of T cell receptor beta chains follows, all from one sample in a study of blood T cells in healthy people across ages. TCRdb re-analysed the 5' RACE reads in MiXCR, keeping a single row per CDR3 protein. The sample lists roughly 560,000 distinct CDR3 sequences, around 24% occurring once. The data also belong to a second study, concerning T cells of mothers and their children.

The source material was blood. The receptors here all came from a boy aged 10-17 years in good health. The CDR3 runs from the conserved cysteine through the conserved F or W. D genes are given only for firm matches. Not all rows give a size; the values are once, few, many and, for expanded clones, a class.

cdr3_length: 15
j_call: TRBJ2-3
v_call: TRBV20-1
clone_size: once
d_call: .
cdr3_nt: TGCAGTGCTAGTGCGCACCGGGACTCCACAGATACGCAGTATTTT
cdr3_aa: CSASAHRDSTDTQYF

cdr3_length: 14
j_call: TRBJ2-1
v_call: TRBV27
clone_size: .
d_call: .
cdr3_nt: TGTGCCAGCAGTTTGGAGGCGGGGTACAATGAGCAGTTCTTC
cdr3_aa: CASSLEAGYNEQFF

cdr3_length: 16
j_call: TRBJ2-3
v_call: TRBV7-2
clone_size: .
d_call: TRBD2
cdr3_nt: TGTGCCAGCAGCTTAGGACTAGCGGGGAAGGCAGATACGCAGTATTTT
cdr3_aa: CASSLGLAGKADTQYF

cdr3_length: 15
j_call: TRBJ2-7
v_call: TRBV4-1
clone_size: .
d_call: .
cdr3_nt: TGCGCCAGCAGCCACGGGCCGGACCCTTCCTACGAGCAGTACTTC
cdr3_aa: CASSHGPDPSYEQYF

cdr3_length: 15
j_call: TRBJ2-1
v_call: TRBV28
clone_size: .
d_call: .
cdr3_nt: TGTGCCAGCAGACCAGGGAGTCGTACCTACAATGAGCAGTTCTTC
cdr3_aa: CASRPGSRTYNEQFF

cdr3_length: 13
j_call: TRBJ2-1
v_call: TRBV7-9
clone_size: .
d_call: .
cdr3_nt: TGTGCCAGCATCGCGGGATCCCACAATGAGCAGTTCTTC
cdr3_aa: CASIAGSHNEQFF

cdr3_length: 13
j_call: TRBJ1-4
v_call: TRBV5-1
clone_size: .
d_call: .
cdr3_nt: TGCGCCAGCAGCGCAGGGGCTAATGGAAAACTGTTTTTT
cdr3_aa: CASSAGANGKLFF

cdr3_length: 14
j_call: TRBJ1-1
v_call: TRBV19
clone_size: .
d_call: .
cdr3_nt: TGTGCCAGTACCAGGGGACTCCAAGGCACTGAAGCTTTCTTT
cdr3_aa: CASTRGLQGTEAFF

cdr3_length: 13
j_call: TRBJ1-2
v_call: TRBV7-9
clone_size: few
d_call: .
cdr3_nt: TGTGCCAGCAGCTTAGGGGAGAACTGTGGCTACACCTTC
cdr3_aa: CASSLGENCGYTF

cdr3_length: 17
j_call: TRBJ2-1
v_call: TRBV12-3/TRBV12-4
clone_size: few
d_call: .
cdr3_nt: TGTGCCAGCAGTCCCCCGTACAGGCTTAGCTCCTACAATGAGCAGTTCTTC
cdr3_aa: CASSPPYRLSSYNEQFF

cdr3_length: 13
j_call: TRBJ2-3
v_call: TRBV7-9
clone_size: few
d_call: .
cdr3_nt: TGTGCCAGCAGCTTAGCCAGAGCAGATACGCAGTATTTT
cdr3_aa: CASSLARADTQYF

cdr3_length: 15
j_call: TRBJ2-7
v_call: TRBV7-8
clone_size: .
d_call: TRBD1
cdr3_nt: TGTGCCAGCAGCCCAGACAGGGGAGTCTTCTACGAGCAGTACTTC
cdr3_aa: CASSPDRGVFYEQYF

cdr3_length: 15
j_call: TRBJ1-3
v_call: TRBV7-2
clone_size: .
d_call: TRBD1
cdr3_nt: TGTGCCAGCAGCGAACAGGGGGGAGCCGGAAACACCATATATTTT
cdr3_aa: CASSEQGGAGNTIYF

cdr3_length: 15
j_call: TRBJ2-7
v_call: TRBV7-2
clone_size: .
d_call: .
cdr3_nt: TGTGCCAGCAGCCAAGGACGAAACTCTAACTACGAGCAGTACTTC
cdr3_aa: CASSQGRNSNYEQYF

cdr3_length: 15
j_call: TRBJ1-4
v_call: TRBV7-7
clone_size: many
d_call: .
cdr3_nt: TGTGCTAGCAGCTTAGGCGTCGCAACTAATGAAAAACTGTTTTTT
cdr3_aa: CASSLGVATNEKLFF

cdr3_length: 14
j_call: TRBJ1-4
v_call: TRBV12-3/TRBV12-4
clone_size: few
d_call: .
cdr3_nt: TGTGCCAGCAGCCTCGGGACAAGTAATGAAAAACTGTTTTTT
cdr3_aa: CASSLGTSNEKLFF

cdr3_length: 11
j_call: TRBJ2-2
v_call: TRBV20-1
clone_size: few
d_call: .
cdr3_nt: TGCAGTGCTAGCCTGGCTCTGGAGCTGTTTTTT
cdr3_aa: CSASLALELFF

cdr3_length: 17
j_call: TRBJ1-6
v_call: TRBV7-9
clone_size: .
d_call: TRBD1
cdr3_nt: TGTGCCAGCAGCGACCCCCGACAGGGGGTGTCTAATTCACCCCTCCACTTT
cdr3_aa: CASSDPRQGVSNSPLHF

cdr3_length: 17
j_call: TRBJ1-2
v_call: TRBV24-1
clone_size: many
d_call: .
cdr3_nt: TGTGCCACCAGTGATCCACCCGGTAGAGACATACCCTATGGCTACACCTTC
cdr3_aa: CATSDPPGRDIPYGYTF

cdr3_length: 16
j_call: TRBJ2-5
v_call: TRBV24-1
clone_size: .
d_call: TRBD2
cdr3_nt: TGTGCCACCAGTGATTCGTGGGGGGGATCCCGAGAGACCCAGTACTTC
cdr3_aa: CATSDSWGGSRETQYF

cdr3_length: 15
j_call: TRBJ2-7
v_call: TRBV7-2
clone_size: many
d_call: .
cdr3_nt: TGTGCCAGCACAGGGCAGGGGATCGGCTCCTACGAGCAGTACTTC
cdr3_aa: CASTGQGIGSYEQYF

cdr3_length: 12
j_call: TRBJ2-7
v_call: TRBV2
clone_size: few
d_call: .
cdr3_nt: TGTGCCAGCACTCGCAGGGTACACGAGCAGTACTTC
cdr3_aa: CASTRRVHEQYF

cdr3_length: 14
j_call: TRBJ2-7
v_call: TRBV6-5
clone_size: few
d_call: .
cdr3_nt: TGTGCCAGCAAAAGACATTTGAGCTCCTACGAGCAGTACTTC
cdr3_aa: CASKRHLSSYEQYF

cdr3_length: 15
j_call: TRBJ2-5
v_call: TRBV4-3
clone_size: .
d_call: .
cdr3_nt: TGCGCCAGCAGCCAAGAATGGGTGGGTTACGAGACCCAGTACTTC
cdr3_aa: CASSQEWVGYETQYF

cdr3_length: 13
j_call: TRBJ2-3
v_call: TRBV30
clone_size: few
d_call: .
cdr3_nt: TGTGCCTGGAGTGTAAGGGGCCGAGGGACGCAGTATTTT
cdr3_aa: CAWSVRGRGTQYF

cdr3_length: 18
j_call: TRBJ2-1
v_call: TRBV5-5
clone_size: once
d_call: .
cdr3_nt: TGTGCCAGCAGCCATACTTTGGGACGGCCAAGCTCCTGCAATGAGCAGTTCTTC
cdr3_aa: CASSHTLGRPSSCNEQFF

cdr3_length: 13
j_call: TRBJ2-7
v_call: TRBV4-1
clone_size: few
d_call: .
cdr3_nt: TGCGCCAGCAGCCTGGCAGGGGCCCACGAGCAGTACTTC
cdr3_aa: CASSLAGAHEQYF

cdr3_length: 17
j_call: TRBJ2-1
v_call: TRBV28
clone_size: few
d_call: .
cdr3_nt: TGTGCCACCCAGACGGGGAAGAGACGGGGAACCTACAATGAGCAGTTCTTC
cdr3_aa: CATQTGKRRGTYNEQFF

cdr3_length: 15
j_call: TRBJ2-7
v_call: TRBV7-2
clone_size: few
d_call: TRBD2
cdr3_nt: TGTGCCAGCAGCGCGTGGCGGGGGGTCTCCTACGAGCAGTACTTC
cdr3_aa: CASSAWRGVSYEQYF

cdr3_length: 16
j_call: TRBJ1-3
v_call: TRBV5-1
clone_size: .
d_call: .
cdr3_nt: TGCGCCAGCAGCTTGGCCGGTGAGAGCTCTGGAAACACCATATATTTT
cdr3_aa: CASSLAGESSGNTIYF

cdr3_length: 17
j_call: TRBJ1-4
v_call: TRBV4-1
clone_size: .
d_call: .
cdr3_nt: TGCGCCAGCAGCCCGGCCCCGCAGGCCTCAACTAATGAAAAACTGTTTTTT
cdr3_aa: CASSPAPQASTNEKLFF

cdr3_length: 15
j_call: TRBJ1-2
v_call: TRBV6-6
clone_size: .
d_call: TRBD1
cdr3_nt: TGTGCCAGCACCACCTCCGGGACAGGGGACTATGGCTACACCTTC
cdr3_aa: CASTTSGTGDYGYTF

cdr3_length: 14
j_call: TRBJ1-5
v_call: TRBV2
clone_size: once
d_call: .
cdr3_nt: TGTGCCAGCAGTTTTATGACAGAAAATCTGCCCCAGCATTTT
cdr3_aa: CASSFMTENLPQHF

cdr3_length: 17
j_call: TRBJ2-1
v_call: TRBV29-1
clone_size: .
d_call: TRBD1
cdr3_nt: TGCAGCGTTGTGGGGGACAGATCCTTCCCCGCTTACAATGAGCAGTTCTTC
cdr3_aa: CSVVGDRSFPAYNEQFF

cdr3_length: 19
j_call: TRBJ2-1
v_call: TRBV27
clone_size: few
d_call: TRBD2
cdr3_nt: TGTGCCAGCAGTTCTGGACTAGCGGGGGCCGTTAGCTCCTACAATGAGCAGTTCTTC
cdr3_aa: CASSSGLAGAVSSYNEQFF

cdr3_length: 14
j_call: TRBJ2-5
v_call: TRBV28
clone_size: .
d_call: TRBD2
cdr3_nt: TGTGCCAGCAGGGGGACTAGCGTCCAAGAGACCCAGTACTTC
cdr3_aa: CASRGTSVQETQYF

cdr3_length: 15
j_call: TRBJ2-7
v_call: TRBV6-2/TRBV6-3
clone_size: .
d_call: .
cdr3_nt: TGTGCCAGCAGAGATGATGGGCTTGGACTCCTCGAGCAGTACTTC
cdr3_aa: CASRDDGLGLLEQYF

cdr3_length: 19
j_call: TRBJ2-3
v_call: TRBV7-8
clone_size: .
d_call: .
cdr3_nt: TGTGCCAGCAGCTTAGCCCCAAGTAGGGGATGGATTTGGACAGATACGCAGTATTTT
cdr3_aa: CASSLAPSRGWIWTDTQYF

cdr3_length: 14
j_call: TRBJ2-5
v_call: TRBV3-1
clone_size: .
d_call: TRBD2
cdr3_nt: TGTGCCAGCAGAGCCGGGGGGTATCAAGAGACCCAGTACTTC
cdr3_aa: CASRAGGYQETQYF

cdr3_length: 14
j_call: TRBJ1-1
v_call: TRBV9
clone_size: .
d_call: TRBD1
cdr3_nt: TGTGCCAGCAGCGTGGAGGGGGCGAACACTGAAGCTTTCTTT
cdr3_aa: CASSVEGANTEAFF

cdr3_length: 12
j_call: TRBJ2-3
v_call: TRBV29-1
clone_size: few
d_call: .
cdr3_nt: TGCAGCCAGACTAGTGGCCCAGATACGCAGTATTTT
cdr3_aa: CSQTSGPDTQYF

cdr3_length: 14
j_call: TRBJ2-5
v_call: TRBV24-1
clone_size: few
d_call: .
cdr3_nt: TGTGCCACCAGTGATTTTAAGGGGTTGGAGACCCAGTACTTC
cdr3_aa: CATSDFKGLETQYF

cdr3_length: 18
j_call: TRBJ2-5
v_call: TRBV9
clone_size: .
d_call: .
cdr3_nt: TGTGCCAGCAGCGTAGTGGGGGGAGCACCAGGGGAAGGAGAGACCCAGTACTTC
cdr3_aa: CASSVVGGAPGEGETQYF

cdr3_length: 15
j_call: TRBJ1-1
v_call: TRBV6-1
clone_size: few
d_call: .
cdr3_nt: TGTGCCAGCAGTGGGATAGGACTCAAGAACACTGAAGCTTTCTTT
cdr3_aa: CASSGIGLKNTEAFF

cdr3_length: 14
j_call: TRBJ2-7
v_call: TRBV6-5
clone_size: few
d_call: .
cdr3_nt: TGTGCCAGCAGTTACGGGGTAGGGAAGGACGAGCAGTACTTC
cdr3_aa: CASSYGVGKDEQYF

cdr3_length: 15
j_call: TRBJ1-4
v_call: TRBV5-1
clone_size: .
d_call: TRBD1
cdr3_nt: TGCGCCAGCAGCGGATCGGACAGGGGGAATGAAAAACTGTTTTTT
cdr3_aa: CASSGSDRGNEKLFF

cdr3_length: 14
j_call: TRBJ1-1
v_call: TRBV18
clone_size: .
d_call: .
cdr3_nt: TGTGCCAGCTCACCACCGTGGCCGAACACTGAAGCTTTCTTT
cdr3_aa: CASSPPWPNTEAFF

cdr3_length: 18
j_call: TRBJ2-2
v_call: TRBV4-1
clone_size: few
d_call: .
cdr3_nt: TGCGCCAGCAGCCTCCCAAAGGAAGCGGAAGCGAACACCGGGGAGCTGTTTTTT
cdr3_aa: CASSLPKEAEANTGELFF

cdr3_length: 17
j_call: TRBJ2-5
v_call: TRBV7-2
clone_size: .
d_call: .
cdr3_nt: TGTGCCAGCAGCTTAGTGCCCCTACAACCCCCGGGGGAGACCCAGTACTTC
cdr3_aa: CASSLVPLQPPGETQYF

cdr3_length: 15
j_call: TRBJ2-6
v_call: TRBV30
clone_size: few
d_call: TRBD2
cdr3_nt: TGTGCCTGGAGTCTAGCGGGGACTGGGGCCAACGTCCTGACTTTC
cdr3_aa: CAWSLAGTGANVLTF

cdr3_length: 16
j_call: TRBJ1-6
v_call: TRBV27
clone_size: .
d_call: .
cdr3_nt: TGTGCCAGCAGTCCTTTGACTCCCCGCGGGAATTCACCCCTCCACTTT
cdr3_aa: CASSPLTPRGNSPLHF

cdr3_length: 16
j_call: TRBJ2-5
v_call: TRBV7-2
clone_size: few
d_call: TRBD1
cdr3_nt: TGTGCCAGCAGCTTAGGGGGGACAGGGAGATCAGAGACCCAGTACTTC
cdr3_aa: CASSLGGTGRSETQYF

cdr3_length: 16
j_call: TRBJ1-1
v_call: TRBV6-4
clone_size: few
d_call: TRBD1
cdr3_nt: TGTGCCAGCAGTGCCTCGACAGGGGAGGGCGGCACTGAAGCTTTCTTT
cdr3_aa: CASSASTGEGGTEAFF